This TCR beta chain was captured by sequencing in a study of T cells after yellow fever vaccination. Broader study findings: A weaker but faster secondary response was observed, peaking on day 5 versus 15. CD4 and CD8 compartments shared a small share of clonotypes.

Trimming took off 6 bases at V and 4 bases at J, with 6 bases between the two ends. The CDR3 spans 11 residues. Germline V gene lookup returns CDR1 ENHRY and CDR2 SYGVKD. Details on this clonotype: Antigen specificity is unknown.

Each CDR3 protein gets one entry after TCRdb re-called the 5' RACE reads with MiXCR. The table has more than 300,000 distinct CDR3 sequences, 6.8% seen once; the top ten hold roughly a sixth. This chain uses TRBV10-3 with TRBJ2-5; D is ambiguous. This clonotype originated in a man between 18 and 29 years old who received the YFV17D yellow fever vaccine. The specimen was PBMCs, collected approximately 40 days after the first yellow fever vaccination. In nucleotides, the CDR3 is TGTGCCATCAGATTGGGAGAGACCCAGTACTTC. This translates into CAIRLGETQYF.